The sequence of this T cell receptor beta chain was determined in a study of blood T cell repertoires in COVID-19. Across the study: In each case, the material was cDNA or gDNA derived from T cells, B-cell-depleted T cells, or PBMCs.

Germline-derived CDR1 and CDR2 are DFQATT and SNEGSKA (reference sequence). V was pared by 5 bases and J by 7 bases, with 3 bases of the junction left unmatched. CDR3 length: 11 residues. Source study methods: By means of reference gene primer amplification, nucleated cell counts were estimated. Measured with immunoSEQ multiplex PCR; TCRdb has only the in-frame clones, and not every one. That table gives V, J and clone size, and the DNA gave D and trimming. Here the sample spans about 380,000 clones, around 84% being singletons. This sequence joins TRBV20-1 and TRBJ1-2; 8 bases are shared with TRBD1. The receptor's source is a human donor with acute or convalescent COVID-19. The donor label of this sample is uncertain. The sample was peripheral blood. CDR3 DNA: TGCAGTGCTGACAGGGGTATTGGCTACACCTTC. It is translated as CSADRGIGYTF.